The 4 T cell receptor beta chains listed next were all sequenced from one sample in a study of Ad26.COV2.S vaccination and SARS-CoV-2 variants. Method: immunoSEQ multiplex PCR; TCRdb's copy keeps in-frame clones and lacks some. The sample yields roughly 140,000 clones, about nine tenths seen once. This sample comprised peripheral blood, obtained after recovery from COVID-19. The receptor source for this set is a human donor who had recovered from COVID-19.

The CDR3 reads CASSGPGPTAETQYF. DNA for the CDR3: TGTGCCAGCAGCGGGCCGGGACCGACCGCCGAGACCCAGTACTTC. The chain is built from TRBV5-4 and TRBJ2-5, with D perhaps matching TRBD1 or TRBD2 (5 bases each). Trimming took 4 bases from V and 5 from J, leaving 18 bases between them. The CDR3 is made up of 15 amino acids. Germline CDR1 is SGHNT and CDR2 is YYREEE (reference sequence).

The rearrangement links TRBV25-1 to TRBJ2-3; TRBD2 aligns across 10 bases. Losses at the gene ends were 4 bases for V and 6 bases for J; bases not matched to a gene: 4. CDR3 length equals 14 residues. Germline V lookup: CDR1 MGHDK, CDR2 SYGVNS. CDR3 region: CASSGLAGADTQYF. The CDR3 DNA reads as TGTGCCAGCAGTGGCCTAGCGGGAGCGGATACGCAGTATTTT.

This clone showed up just once. J is TRBJ2-5 and V is TRBV29-1; 12 bases are shared with TRBD2. V lost 2 bases and J lost 5; bases outside the gene matches: 6. The CDR3 has 15 amino acids. Germline CDR1 reads SQVTM; CDR2 reads ANQGSEA. CDR3 residues: CSVEYSLAGGETQYF. CDR3 DNA sequence: TGCAGCGTTGAATATAGCCTAGCGGGGGGGGAGACCCAGTACTTC.

The J gene is TRBJ1-5, the V gene TRBV6-1; a weak D match, TRBD1 (5 bases). V lost 2 bases and J 5 bases, leaving 10 bases between the germline ends. There are 14 residues in the CDR3. Germline V lookup: CDR1 MNHNS, CDR2 SASEGT. This CDR3 reads CASSEFDRDQPQHF. CDR3 in DNA: TGTGCCAGCAGTGAATTCGACAGAGATCAGCCCCAGCATTTT.